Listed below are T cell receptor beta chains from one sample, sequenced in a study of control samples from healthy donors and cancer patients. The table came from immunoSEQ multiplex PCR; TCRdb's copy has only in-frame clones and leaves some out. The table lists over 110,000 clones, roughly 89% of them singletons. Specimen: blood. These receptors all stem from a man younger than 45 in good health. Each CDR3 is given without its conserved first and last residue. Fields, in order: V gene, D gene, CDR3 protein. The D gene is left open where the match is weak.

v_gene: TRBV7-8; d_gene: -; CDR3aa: ASSFDGKPQH
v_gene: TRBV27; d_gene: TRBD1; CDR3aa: ASSPSGTVLEAF
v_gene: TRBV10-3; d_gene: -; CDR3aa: ATQTGGNYGYT
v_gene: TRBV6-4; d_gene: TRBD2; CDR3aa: ASSKLAGTNTGELF
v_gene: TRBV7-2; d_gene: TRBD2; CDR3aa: ASRLRGTSGSYGANVLT
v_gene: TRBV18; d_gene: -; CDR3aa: ASSPDSFYEQY
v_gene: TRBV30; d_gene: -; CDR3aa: AWSVGRGGEKLF
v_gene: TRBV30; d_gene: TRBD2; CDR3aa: AWSVGGTIYEQY
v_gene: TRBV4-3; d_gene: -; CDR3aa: ASSQASPTSGPYNSPLH
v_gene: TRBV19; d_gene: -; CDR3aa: ASSIDGLTEAF
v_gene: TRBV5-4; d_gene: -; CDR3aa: ASSSGHSGELF
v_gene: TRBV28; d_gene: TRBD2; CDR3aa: ASSLRTSGRLLQF
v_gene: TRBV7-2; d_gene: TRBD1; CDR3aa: ASSLGDRADYGYT
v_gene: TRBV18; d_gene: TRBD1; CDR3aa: ASSLQRIGTAATNEKLF
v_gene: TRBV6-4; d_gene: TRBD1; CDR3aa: ASSPTGGAYNEQF
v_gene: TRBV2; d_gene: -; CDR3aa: ASSLTKPSNQPQH
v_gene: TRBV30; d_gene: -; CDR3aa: AWSTGQNTEAF
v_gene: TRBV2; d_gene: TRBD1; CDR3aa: ATSDFTGANTEAF
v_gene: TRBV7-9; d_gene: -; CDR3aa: ASSHRRALSTGELF
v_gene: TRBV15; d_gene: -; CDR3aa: ATSRDQQGPLTNEKLF
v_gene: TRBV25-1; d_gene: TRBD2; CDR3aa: ASSEWIRTSSETQY
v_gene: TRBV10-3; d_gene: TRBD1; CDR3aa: AISLDRGRGYT
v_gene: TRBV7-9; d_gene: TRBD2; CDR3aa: ASSILAGKSYNEQF
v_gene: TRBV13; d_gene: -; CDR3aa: ASSLGQVSTDTQY
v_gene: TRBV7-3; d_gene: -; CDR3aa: ASSFSVLGETTDTQY
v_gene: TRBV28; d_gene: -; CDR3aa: ASSSRTAKGWVSYNEQF
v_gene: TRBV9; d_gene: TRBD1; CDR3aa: ASSPRPGQGVHEQF
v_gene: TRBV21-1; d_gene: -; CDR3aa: ASRFDGVGNTIY
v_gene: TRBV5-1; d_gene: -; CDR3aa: ASSPGPANTEAF
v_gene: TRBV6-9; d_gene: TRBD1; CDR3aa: ASRGGSLRTGRNSPLH
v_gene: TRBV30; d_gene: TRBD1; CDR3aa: AWSVGGQPFSGNTIY
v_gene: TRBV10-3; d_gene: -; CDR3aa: AISESNSLANYGYT
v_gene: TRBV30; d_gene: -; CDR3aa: AWSVTGFYT
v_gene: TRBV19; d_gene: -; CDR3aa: ASSIPPYRERGTGELF
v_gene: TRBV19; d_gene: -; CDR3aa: ASSIGHTEAF
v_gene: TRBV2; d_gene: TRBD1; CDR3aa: ASSRGRDYGYT
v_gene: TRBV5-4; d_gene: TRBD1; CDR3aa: ASSPGTGLAF
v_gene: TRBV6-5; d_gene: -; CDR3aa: ASTKSGDSGNTIY
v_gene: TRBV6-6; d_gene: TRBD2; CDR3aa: ASSYSAGVTGELF
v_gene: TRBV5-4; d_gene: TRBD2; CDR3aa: ASSPGLAGADQETQY
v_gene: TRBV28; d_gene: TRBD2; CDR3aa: ASSPGLAGDEQF
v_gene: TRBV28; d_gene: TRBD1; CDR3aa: ASSLLTGGYGANVLT
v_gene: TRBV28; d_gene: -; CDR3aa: ASSSWTKQETQY
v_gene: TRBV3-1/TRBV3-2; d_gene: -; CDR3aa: ASSPPDSLREQF